These 15 T cell receptor beta chains were all obtained from the same sample, sequenced in a study of CD8 T cell repertoires and HIV-1 epitope variants. Assay used: immunoSEQ multiplex PCR; TCRdb lists only in-frame clones, some missing. The sample yields tens of thousands of clones, roughly four fifths seen once. The specimen sequenced was uncultured baseline CD8+ T cells from peripheral blood mononuclear cells (PBMCs). The origin of the receptors is a male donor with HIV.

This clone was picked up one time. The V and J genes are TRBV18 and TRBJ2-1, with 7 bases identical to TRBD2. The CDR3 spans 15 residues. The germline V gene has CDR1 KGHSH and CDR2 LQKENI. V lost 9 bases to trimming and J lost 4 bases; unmatched junction nucleotides: 12. CDR3 in DNA: TGTGCCAGTCGACTCTCGACTAGCAGGTACAATGAGCAGTTCTTC. This codes for CASRLSTSRYNEQFF.

This chain links TRBV7-8 with TRBJ2-1; TRBD2 matches 10 bases. The germline V gene has CDR1 SGHVS and CDR2 FQNEAQ. V dropped 3 bases and J dropped 7; count of bases not matched to a gene: 9. The CDR3 has 16 residues. Here the CDR3 reads CASSFLSAGGQNEQFF. For the CDR3, the DNA is TGTGCCAGCAGCTTTTTATCAGCGGGGGGGCAGAATGAGCAGTTCTTC. The variable domain in full, with the rest retrieved from reference TRBV7-8 and TRBJ2-1, is GAGVSQSPRYKVAKRGQDVALRCDPISGHVSLFWYQQALGQGPEFLTYFQNEAQLDKSGLPSDRFFAERPEGSVSTLKIQRTQQEDSAVYLCASSFLSAGGQNEQFFGPGTRLTVL.

The J gene is TRBJ2-5, the V gene TRBV2; 12 bases align to TRBD1. The V and J ends lost 2 bases and 5 bases, in that order; junction bases with no gene match: 6. In germline, CDR1 is SNHLY, CDR2 FYNNEI. CDR3 length: 16 residues. CDR3 nucleotide sequence: TGTGCCAGCAGTGAATTTGGGACAGGGGGCTTGGAGACCCAGTACTTC. This sequence encodes CASSEFGTGGLETQYF. Using reference TRBV2 and TRBJ2-5 for the parts outside the CDR3, the full variable domain is EPEVTQTPSHQVTQMGQEVILRCVPISNHLYFYWYRQILGQKVEFLVSFYNNEISEKSEIFDDQFSVERPDGSNFTLKIRSTKLEDSAMYFCASSEFGTGGLETQYFGPGTRLLVL.

V is TRBV28 and J is TRBJ1-5; 12 nucleotides align to TRBD1. V was clipped by 7 bases and J by 6 bases; unmatched bases: 7. The length of the CDR3 is 15 residues. CDR1 and CDR2 (germline): MDHEN, SYDVKM. CDR3 sequence: CASTSGQGASQPQHF. The CDR3 DNA follows: TGTGCCAGCACCTCGGGACAGGGGGCGAGTCAGCCCCAGCATTTT.

CDR3 coding DNA: TGTGCCAGCAGTTACTTCTTCACTCAGGGGCCTGGGGCTTTCTTT. Amino acid sequence: CASSYFFTQGPGAFF. The chain recombines TRBV6-5 with TRBJ1-1, with TRBD1 as a possible D gene (6 bases). Per the germline V gene, CDR1 is MNHEY and CDR2 is SVGAGI. CDR3 size: 15 residues. V lost 1 base to trimming and J lost 11 bases, with 20 bases between them.

This clone has only one observation. The chain is built from TRBV13 and TRBJ2-7, with D perhaps matching TRBD2 (5 bases). The V end lost 5 bases, the J end lost 2 bases, and 16 bases lay between the germline ends. The CDR3 is 15 amino acids. Germline V lookup: CDR1 PRHDT, CDR2 FYEKMQ (reference sequence). CDR3 in amino acids: CASSDRWTGTYEQYF. CDR3 bases: TGTGCCAGCAGCGACCGATGGACGGGAACCTACGAGCAGTACTTC. The whole variable domain, remainder taken from reference TRBV13 and TRBJ2-7, is AAGVIQSPRHLIKEKRETATLKCYPIPRHDTVYWYQQGPGQDPQFLISFYEKMQSDKGSIPDRFSAQQFSDYHSELNMSSLELGDSALYFCASSDRWTGTYEQYFGPGTRLTVT.

This clone was detected a few times. The chain uses TRBV28 and TRBJ1-1; 7 nucleotides line up with TRBD1. CDR1 and CDR2 from the germline V gene are MDHEN and SYDVKM. The CDR3 has 13 amino acids. The CDR3 loop reads CSISPPGTDEAFF. The DNA of the CDR3 is TGTTCAATATCCCCACCCGGGACAGATGAAGCTTTCTTT.

This rearrangement joins TRBV28 to TRBJ2-7; D may be TRBD1 (6 bases). V gave up 2 bases and J gave up 2 bases, with 13 bases separating them. CDR3 size: 15 residues. Germline loops: CDR1 MDHEN, CDR2 SYDVKM. For the CDR3, the DNA is TGTGCCAGCAGTTTAAGGAGAGGGGGTCCCTACGAGCAGTACTTC. Amino acids: CASSLRRGGPYEQYF.

The V gene is TRBV28, the J gene TRBJ2-2, with a possible D match to TRBD1 (6 bases). Per germline, CDR1 MDHEN and CDR2 SYDVKM. Trimming took off 5 bases at V and 1 base at J, with 14 bases between the two ends. The CDR3 has 16 residues. The CDR3 loop reads CASSPWTALNTGELFF. The CDR3 DNA reads TGTGCCAGCAGTCCGTGGACAGCCTTGAACACCGGGGAGCTGTTTTTT.

This clone occurred once. The chain links TRBV11-1 to TRBJ2-5; 8 nucleotides match TRBD1. The V segment lost 6 bases and the J segment 4 bases; nucleotides outside the gene matches: 7. This CDR3 region has 14 residues. The germline V gene encodes CDR1 SGHAT and CDR2 FQDESV (reference sequence). As DNA, the CDR3 is TGTGCCAGCAGTTGGGACAGGAAGCGAGAGACCCAGTACTTC. Its translation is CASSWDRKRETQYF.

The chain uses TRBV4-2 and TRBJ1-3, with D perhaps matching TRBD1 (5 bases). Germline-derived CDR1 and CDR2 are LGHNA and YNFKEQ. This CDR3 is built from 15 residues. V lost 7 bases, J lost 0 bases, and 13 bases lay in between. CDR3 region: CASTEGTDSGNTIYF. In DNA form, the CDR3 reads TGTGCCAGCACCGAAGGGACGGACTCTGGAAACACCATATATTTT.

This clone is a singleton in its sample. The chain recombines TRBV28 with TRBJ1-5, with D hard to call. Per the germline V gene, CDR1 is MDHEN and CDR2 is SYDVKM. This CDR3 is built from 14 residues. The germline V and J ends were trimmed by 4 bases and 5 bases, with 12 bases remaining between them. Written as DNA, the CDR3 is TGTGCCAGCAGTTCAGACAACCCAGATCAGCCCCAGCATTTT. This encodes CASSSDNPDQPQHF.

The chain is built from TRBV10-3 and TRBJ1-1; 8 bases are a match to TRBD1. CDR1 is ENHRY, CDR2 SYGVKD, per germline. V shed 9 bases, J shed 5 bases, and the junction held 2 bases outside the gene matches. The CDR3 length is 11 residues. This chain's CDR3 is CAIQGGTEAFF. DNA of the CDR3: TGTGCCATACAGGGGGGAACTGAAGCTTTCTTT.

This clone appeared a few times. The chain employs TRBV9 and TRBJ2-1; 7 nucleotides align to TRBD1. V lost 6 bases and J lost 3; bases outside the gene matches: 9. The germline V gene has CDR1 SGDLS and CDR2 YYNGEE. This CDR3 is built from 15 residues. DNA of the CDR3: TGTGCCAGCACCCCGTCGAGACAGGGCTACAATGAGCAGTTCTTC. Its protein product is CASTPSRQGYNEQFF. The full variable domain, in which reference TRBV9 and TRBJ2-1 provide the parts outside the CDR3, is DSGVTQTPKHLITATGQRVTLRCSPRSGDLSVYWYQQSLDQGLQFLIQYYNGEERAKGNILERFSAQQFPDLHSELNLSSLELGDSALYFCASTPSRQGYNEQFFGPGTRLTVL.

V and J are TRBV9 and TRBJ2-7; tentatively, D is TRBD1 (6 bases). The CDR3 consists of 14 residues. Per the germline V gene, CDR1 is SGDLS and CDR2 is YYNGEE. The V gene lost 4 bases and the J gene lost 3 bases, with 14 bases spanning the gap. Here the CDR3 reads CASSPRDRYYEQYF. CDR3 DNA: TGTGCCAGCAGCCCGCGAGACAGGTACTACGAGCAGTACTTC.